The clone carrying this T cell receptor beta chain was counted ten times or more. The antigen is undetermined. Each TCR transcript was tagged with a 10-nucleotide random UMI during 5'RACE. Each sequencing run yielded over 160 million TCR-beta sequences from 15-18 subjects. MiXCR was run by TCRdb on the 5' RACE reads, yielding one entry per CDR3 protein. This table has around 20,000 distinct CDR3 sequences, about 10% appearing once. 2 million unsorted PBMCs were stored in RNAlater at -80 °C before RNA extraction. The source of the sample is a study of neurological immune-mediated disorders. Study-wide results and limits: Expanded clones shared no CDR3 amino acid sequences across subjects, suggesting private repertoires in all groups.

The TCR comes from a woman in her fifties or sixties with HTLV-1-associated myelopathy (HAM/TSP). Sequencing was carried out using PBMCs.

The CDR3 reads CSARDSGENTGELFF. The CDR3 coding sequence is TGCAGTGCTAGAGACTCGGGGGAGAACACCGGGGAGCTGTTTTTT. The chain recombines TRBV20-1 with TRBJ2-2, with D tentatively TRBD2 (6 bases). This CDR3 is 15 amino acids long. The V end was cut by 0 bases, the J end by 1 base, with 9 bases between. Germline V gene sequence: CDR1 DFQATT, CDR2 SNEGSKA (reference sequence).